This T cell receptor (beta chain) is drawn from a study of tumor and adjacent non-tumor tissue in lung cancer. This CDR3 is built from 15 residues. The V gene's germline CDR1 is SGHAT and CDR2 FQNNGV. TCRbeta libraries were built with three rounds of nested PCR, modified from ARM-PCR. TCRdb used MiXCR to reprocess the multiplex PCR reads, holding one entry per CDR3 protein. This table has around 71,000 distinct CDR3 sequences, about two thirds appearing once. With respect to this clonotype: The germline gene is not matched at one end of the junction; a read error may be the cause.

No cell sorting was done before RNA was extracted from the tissue. The source of this sequence is a woman in her thirties or forties with non-small cell lung cancer. The chain links TRBV11-2 to TRBJ2-3; TRBD2 agrees at 13 bases. The source material was lung tumor tissue. CDR3 sequence (DNA): TGTGTCAGCACCTCACTAGCGGGGGGGACAGTTACGCAGTATTTT. It translates to CVSTSLAGGTVTQYF.